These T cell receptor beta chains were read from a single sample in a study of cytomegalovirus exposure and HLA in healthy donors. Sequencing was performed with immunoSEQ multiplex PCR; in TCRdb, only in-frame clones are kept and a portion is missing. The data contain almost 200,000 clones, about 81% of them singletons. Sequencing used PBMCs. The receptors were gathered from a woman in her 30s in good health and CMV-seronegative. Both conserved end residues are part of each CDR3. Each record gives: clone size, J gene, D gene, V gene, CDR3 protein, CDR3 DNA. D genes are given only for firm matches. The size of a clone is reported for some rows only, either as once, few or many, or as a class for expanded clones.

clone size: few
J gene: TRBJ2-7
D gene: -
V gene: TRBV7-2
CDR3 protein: CASSSVGGTYEQYF
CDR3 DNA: TGTGCCAGCAGCTCCGTCGGGGGAACCTACGAGCAGTACTTC

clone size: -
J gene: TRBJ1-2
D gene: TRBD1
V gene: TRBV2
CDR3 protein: CASKGAYNYGYTF
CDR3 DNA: TGTGCCAGCAAGGGGGCCTATAACTATGGCTACACCTTC

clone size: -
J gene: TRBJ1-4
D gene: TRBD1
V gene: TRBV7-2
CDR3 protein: CASSFTGVNEKLFF
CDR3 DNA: TGTGCCAGCAGCTTTACAGGGGTGAATGAAAAACTGTTTTTT

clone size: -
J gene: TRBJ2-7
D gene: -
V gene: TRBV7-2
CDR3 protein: CASSLGEGYEQYF
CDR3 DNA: TGTGCCAGCAGCTTAGGTGAGGGATACGAGCAGTACTTC

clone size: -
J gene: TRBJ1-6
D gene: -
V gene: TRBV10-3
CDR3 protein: CAIKDGNSPLHF
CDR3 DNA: TGTGCCATCAAAGACGGGAATTCACCCCTCCACTTT

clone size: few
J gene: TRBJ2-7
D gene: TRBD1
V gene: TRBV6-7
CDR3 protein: CASSYSRDRGSYEQYF
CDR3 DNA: TGTGCCAGCAGTTACTCGAGGGACAGGGGCTCCTACGAGCAGTACTTC

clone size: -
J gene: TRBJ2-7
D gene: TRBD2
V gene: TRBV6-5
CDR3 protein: CASSYLAGTSYEQYF
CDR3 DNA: TGTGCCAGCAGTTATCTAGCGGGTACTTCCTACGAGCAGTACTTC

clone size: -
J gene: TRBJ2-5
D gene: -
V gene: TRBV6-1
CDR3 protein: CASSAMTGPQETQYF
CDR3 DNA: TGTGCCAGCAGTGCTATGACAGGCCCTCAAGAGACCCAGTACTTC

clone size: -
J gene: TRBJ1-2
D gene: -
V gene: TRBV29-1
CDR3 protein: CSVVGARGYTF
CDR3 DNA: TGCAGCGTTGTAGGGGCGCGTGGCTACACCTTC

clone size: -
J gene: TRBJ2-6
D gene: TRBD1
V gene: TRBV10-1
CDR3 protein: CASSPGTGPLSGANVLTF
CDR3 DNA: TGCGCCAGCAGCCCCGGGACAGGGCCCCTCTCTGGGGCCAACGTCCTGACTTTC

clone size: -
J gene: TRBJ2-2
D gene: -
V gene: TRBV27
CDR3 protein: CASSQGGGELFF
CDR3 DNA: TGTGCCAGCAGCCAGGGTGGCGGGGAGCTGTTTTTT

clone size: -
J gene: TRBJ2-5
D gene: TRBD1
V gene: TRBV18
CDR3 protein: CASSADRAETQYF
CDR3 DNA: TGTGCCAGCTCAGCGGACAGGGCAGAGACCCAGTACTTC

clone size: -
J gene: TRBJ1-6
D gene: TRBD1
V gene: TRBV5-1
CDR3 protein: CASSLRDRGRSPLHF
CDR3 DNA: TGCGCCAGCAGCTTGAGGGACAGGGGGCGATCACCCCTCCACTTT

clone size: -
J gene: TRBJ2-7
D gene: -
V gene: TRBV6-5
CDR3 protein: CASSGLGSYEQYF
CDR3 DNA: TGTGCCAGCAGTGGACTGGGGTCGTACGAGCAGTACTTC

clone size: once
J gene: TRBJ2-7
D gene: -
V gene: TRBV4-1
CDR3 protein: CASSQDTGYYEQYF
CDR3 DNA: TGCGCCAGCAGCCAAGATACAGGCTACTACGAGCAGTACTTC

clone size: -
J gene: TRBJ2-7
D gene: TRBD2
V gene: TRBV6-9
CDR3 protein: CASSYPSGLASYEQYF
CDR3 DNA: TGTGCCAGCAGTTATCCATCGGGACTAGCGTCCTACGAGCAGTACTTC

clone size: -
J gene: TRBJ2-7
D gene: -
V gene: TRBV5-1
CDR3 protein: CASSLTLKTGTYLYEQYF
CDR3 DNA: TGCGCCAGCAGCTTGACTCTTAAAACCGGGACATACTTATACGAGCAGTACTTC

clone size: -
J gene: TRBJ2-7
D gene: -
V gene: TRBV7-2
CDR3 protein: CASSLDSHSYEQYF
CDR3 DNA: TGTGCCAGCAGCTTAGACAGCCACTCGTACGAGCAGTACTTC

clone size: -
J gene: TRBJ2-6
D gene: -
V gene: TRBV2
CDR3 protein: CASSKTFAGANVLTF
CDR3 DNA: TGTGCCAGCAGTAAAACTTTTGCTGGGGCCAACGTCCTGACTTTC

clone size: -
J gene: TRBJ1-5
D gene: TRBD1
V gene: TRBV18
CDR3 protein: CASSPTGQGNQPQHF
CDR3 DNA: TGTGCCAGCTCACCAACGGGACAGGGAAATCAGCCCCAGCATTTT

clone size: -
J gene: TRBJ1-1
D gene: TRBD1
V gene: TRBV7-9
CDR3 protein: CASSPGQGGNTEAFF
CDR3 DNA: TGTGCCAGCAGCCCCGGACAGGGTGGGAACACTGAAGCTTTCTTT

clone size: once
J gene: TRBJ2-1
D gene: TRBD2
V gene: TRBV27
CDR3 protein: CASSLGLAGVRRENEQFF
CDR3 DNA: TGTGCCAGCAGTTTAGGTCTAGCGGGAGTTCGAAGGGAAAATGAGCAGTTCTTC

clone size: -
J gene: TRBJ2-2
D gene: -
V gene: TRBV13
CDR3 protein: CASSEETSYANTGELFF
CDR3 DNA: TGTGCCAGCAGCGAAGAGACATCATACGCGAACACCGGGGAGCTGTTTTTT

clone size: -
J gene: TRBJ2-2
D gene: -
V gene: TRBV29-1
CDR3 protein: CSVEEGQSRRELFF
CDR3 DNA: TGCAGCGTTGAAGAAGGACAATCAAGAAGGGAGCTGTTTTTT

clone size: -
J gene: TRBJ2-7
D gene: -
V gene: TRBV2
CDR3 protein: CASSVGSSVYEQYF
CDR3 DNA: TGTGCCAGCAGTGTAGGGAGCTCCGTTTACGAGCAGTACTTC

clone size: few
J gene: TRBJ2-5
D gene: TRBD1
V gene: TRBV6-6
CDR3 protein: CASSYGGQGGETQYF
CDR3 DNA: TGTGCCAGCAGTTATGGGGGACAGGGGGGAGAGACCCAGTACTTC

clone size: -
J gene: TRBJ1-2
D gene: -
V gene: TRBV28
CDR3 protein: CASSLSGTHANYGYTF
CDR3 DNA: TGTGCCAGCAGTTTATCTGGGACACACGCTAACTATGGCTACACCTTC

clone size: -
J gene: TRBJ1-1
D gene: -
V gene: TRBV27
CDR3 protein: CASIANTEAFF
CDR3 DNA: TGTGCCAGCATAGCGAACACTGAAGCTTTCTTT

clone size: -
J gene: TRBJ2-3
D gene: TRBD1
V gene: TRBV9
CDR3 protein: CASSAGQVYTDTQYF
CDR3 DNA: TGTGCCAGCAGCGCAGGACAGGTATACACAGATACGCAGTATTTT

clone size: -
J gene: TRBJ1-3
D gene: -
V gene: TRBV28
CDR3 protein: CASSLPVSSGNTIYF
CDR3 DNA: TGTGCCAGCAGTTTGCCGGTCTCTTCTGGAAACACCATATATTTT

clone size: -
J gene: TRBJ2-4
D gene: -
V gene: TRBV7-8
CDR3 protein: CASSPLRTGRGVKNIQYF
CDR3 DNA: TGTGCCAGCAGCCCGCTCAGGACGGGGAGGGGGGTTAAAAACATTCAGTACTTC

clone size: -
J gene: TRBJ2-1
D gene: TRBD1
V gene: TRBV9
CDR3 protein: CASSVMGGTGGFEQFF
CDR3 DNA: TGTGCCAGCAGCGTTATGGGCGGGACAGGGGGTTTTGAGCAGTTCTTC

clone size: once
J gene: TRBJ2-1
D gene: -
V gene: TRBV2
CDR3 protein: CASSDRITVVDEQFF
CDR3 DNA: TGTGCCAGCAGTGACAGGATAACGGTGGTCGATGAGCAGTTCTTC

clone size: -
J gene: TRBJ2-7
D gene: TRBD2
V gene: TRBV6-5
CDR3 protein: CASNDAGGGSYEQYF
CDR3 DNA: TGTGCCAGCAACGACGCCGGCGGGGGTTCCTACGAGCAGTACTTC

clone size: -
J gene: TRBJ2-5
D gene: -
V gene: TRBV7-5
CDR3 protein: CVRSLVLQETQYF
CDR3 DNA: TGTGTCAGAAGCTTAGTCCTCCAAGAGACCCAGTACTTC

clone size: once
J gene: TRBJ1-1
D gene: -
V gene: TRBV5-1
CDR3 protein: CASSETTRLGTEAFF
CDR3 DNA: TGCGCCAGCAGCGAAACGACGCGACTTGGTACTGAAGCTTTCTTT

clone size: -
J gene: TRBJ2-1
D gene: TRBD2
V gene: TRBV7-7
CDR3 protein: CASSTSGGADEQFF
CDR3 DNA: TGTGCCAGCAGCACTAGCGGGGGGGCTGATGAGCAGTTCTTC

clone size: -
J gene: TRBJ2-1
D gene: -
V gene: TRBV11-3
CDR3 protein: CASSPVEGATPKEQFF
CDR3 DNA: TGTGCCAGCAGTCCAGTGGAGGGGGCCACGCCCAAGGAGCAGTTCTTC

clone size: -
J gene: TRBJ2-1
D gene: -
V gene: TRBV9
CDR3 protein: CASSETGEGLDEQFF
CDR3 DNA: TGTGCCAGCAGCGAGACAGGGGAGGGATTAGATGAGCAGTTCTTC

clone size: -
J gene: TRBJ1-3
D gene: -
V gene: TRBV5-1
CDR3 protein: CASSLVQGGNTIYF
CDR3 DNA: TGCGCCAGCAGCTTGGTCCAGGGAGGAAACACCATATATTTT